Shown below are 28 T cell receptor beta chains from a single sample sequenced in a study of blood T cell repertoires in COVID-19. TCRdb's copy holds only in-frame clones and misses some; the assay was immunoSEQ multiplex PCR. The sample shows about 360,000 clones, 75% to 90% of them seen only once. Sequencing used peripheral blood. These receptors were collected from a woman aged 55-69 years with COVID-19, enrolled during active disease.

The V call is TRBV30, the J call TRBJ1-5, with D perhaps matching TRBD1 (5 bases). Trimming removed 0 bases at V and 9 bases at J, with 18 bases between. Per germline, CDR1 GTSNPN and CDR2 SVGIG (reference sequence). The CDR3 totals 15 residues. The CDR3 region is CAWSVEGRRGGPQHF. The CDR3, as DNA: TGTGCCTGGAGTGTAGAAGGCAGGCGGGGCGGGCCCCAGCATTTT.

The chain links TRBV7-6 to TRBJ1-5, with D unresolved. This CDR3 comprises 18 residues. The germline V gene has CDR1 SGHVS and CDR2 FNYEAQ. Deletions cut 1 base from V and 3 bases from J, with 19 bases between. CDR3 residues: CASSLGPLPAGDNQPQHF. For the CDR3, the DNA is TGTGCCAGCAGCTTAGGTCCACTGCCGGCGGGCGACAATCAGCCCCAGCATTTT. Full variable domain (missing parts from reference TRBV7-6 and TRBJ1-5): GAGVSQSPRYKVTKRGQDVALRCDPISGHVSLYWYRQALGQGPEFLTYFNYEAQQDKSGLPNDRFSAERPEGSISTLTIQRTEQRDSAMYRCASSLGPLPAGDNQPQHFGDGTRLSIL.

V and J are TRBV30 and TRBJ1-2; weak D call: TRBD1 (5 bases). The CDR3 loop spans 13 amino acids. Trimming took 3 bases from V and 3 from J, leaving 11 bases between them. The germline CDR1 and CDR2 sequences are GTSNPN and SVGIG (reference sequence). The CDR3 protein is CAWSVGEDYGYTF. In DNA form, the CDR3 reads TGTGCCTGGAGCGTGGGGGAGGACTATGGCTACACCTTC.

The chain is built from TRBV29-1 and TRBJ2-7; D perhaps matches TRBD1 (5 bases). Germline values: CDR1 SQVTM, CDR2 ANQGSEA. This CDR3 region has 14 residues. The V end lost 1 base, the J end lost 1 base, and 11 bases lay between the germline ends. The CDR3 region has the DNA TGCAGCGTTGAAGGGGCAGGGAAGTCCTACGAGCAGTACTTC. Translating it yields CSVEGAGKSYEQYF.

The CDR3 loop is CASSLRDRGYTEAFF. The CDR3 DNA sequence: TGCGCCAGCAGCCTCCGGGACAGGGGGTACACTGAAGCTTTCTTT. This sequence joins TRBV5-1 and TRBJ1-1, with 11 bases identical to TRBD1. CDR3 size: 15 residues. Germline lookup yields CDR1 SGHRS and CDR2 YFSETQ. The trim removed 4 bases at V and 3 bases at J, leaving 5 bases unmatched.

This chain joins TRBV4-3 and TRBJ2-5, with 10 bases fitting TRBD1. The CDR3 runs to 18 residues. V dropped 0 bases and J dropped 3; count of bases not matched to a gene: 10. CDR1 and CDR2 (germline): LGHNA, YSLEER. CDR3 in DNA: TGCGCCAGCAGCCAAGACCTGTGGGACAGGGGAAGAGAAGAGACCCAGTACTTC. This codes for CASSQDLWDRGREETQYF.

V and J are TRBV5-6 and TRBJ1-4, with 8 positions matching TRBD1. Trimming cost V 4 bases and J 8 bases; bases outside gene matches: 7. The length of the CDR3 is 14 residues. Germline-derived CDR1 and CDR2 are SGHDT and YYEEEE. The chain's CDR3 is CASSMTGAGEKLFF. The CDR3 nucleotides are TGTGCCAGCAGCATGACAGGGGCTGGGGAAAAACTGTTTTTT. Filled out from reference TRBV5-6 and TRBJ1-4, the complete variable domain reads DAGVTQSPTHLIKTRGQQVTLRCSPKSGHDTVSWYQQALGQGPQFIFQYYEEEERQRGNFPDRFSGHQFPNYSSELNVNALLLGDSALYLCASSMTGAGEKLFFGSGTQLSVL.

The rearrangement links TRBV2 to TRBJ2-7; D is ambiguous. Germline CDR1 is SNHLY and CDR2 is FYNNEI. Deletions cut 8 bases from V and 6 bases from J, with 17 bases between. The CDR3 has 13 amino acids. The CDR3 here is CASGVDSRVEQYF. The DNA for the CDR3 is TGTGCCAGCGGAGTGGATTCTCGGGTCGAGCAGTACTTC. The variable domain in full, with the rest retrieved from reference TRBV2 and TRBJ2-7, is EPEVTQTPSHQVTQMGQEVILRCVPISNHLYFYWYRQILGQKVEFLVSFYNNEISEKSEIFDDQFSVERPDGSNFTLKIRSTKLEDSAMYFCASGVDSRVEQYFGPGTRLTVT.

The CDR3 bases are TGTGCCAGCAGCTCCCGGACAGGGGAGGATAATGAAAAACTGTTTTTT. Its protein product is CASSSRTGEDNEKLFF. The rearrangement joins TRBV9 to TRBJ1-4; 9 bases agree with TRBD1. The CDR3 has 16 residues. J was trimmed by 4 bases and V by 4 bases; bases with no gene match: 8. CDR1 SGDLS and CDR2 YYNGEE come from the germline V gene.

A single count supports this clone. The chain links TRBV12-5 to TRBJ1-4; 8 bases map to TRBD1. CDR3 length: 15 amino acids. CDR1 LGHNT and CDR2 FRNRAP come from the germline V gene. J lost 7 bases, V lost 3 bases, and 7 bases had no gene match. CDR3 sequence: CASGFQTGAFEKLFF. In DNA, the CDR3 is TGTGCTAGTGGTTTCCAGACAGGGGCATTTGAAAAACTGTTTTTT. Drawing the rest from reference TRBV12-5 and TRBJ1-4, the complete variable domain is DARVTQTPRHKVTEMGQEVTMRCQPILGHNTVFWYRQTMMQGLELLAYFRNRAPLDDSGMPKDRFSAEMPDATLATLKIQPSEPRDSAVYFCASGFQTGAFEKLFFGSGTQLSVL.

The CDR3 nucleotides are TGTGCCAGCAGCCCTAGGACAGGGAACTACGAGCAGTACTTC. Protein: CASSPRTGNYEQYF. The rearrangement links TRBV9 to TRBJ2-7, with 8 nucleotides matching TRBD1. The trim removed 4 bases at V and 3 bases at J, leaving 6 bases unmatched. Germline V gives CDR1 SGDLS, CDR2 YYNGEE. This CDR3 is 14 amino acids long.

This rearrangement joins TRBV6-2 or TRBV6-3 to TRBJ1-1; D is ambiguous. Trimming took off 2 bases at V and 0 bases at J, with 10 bases between the two ends. Germline values: CDR1 MNHEY, CDR2 SVGEGT. The CDR3 runs 15 residues. CDR3 residues: CASSYAARMNTEAFF. The CDR3 DNA reads TGTGCCAGCAGTTACGCGGCACGCATGAACACTGAAGCTTTCTTT.

The gene calls are TRBV5-8 and TRBJ1-6, with 9 positions matching TRBD1. Germline CDR1 is SGHTS and CDR2 is YDEGEE. The CDR3 consists of 19 residues. J lost 0 bases, V lost 4 bases, and 11 bases had no gene match. CDR3 in amino acids: CASSPGQGLLSSYNSPLHF. For the CDR3, the DNA is TGTGCCAGCAGCCCGGGACAGGGACTACTGAGCTCCTATAATTCACCCCTCCACTTT.

This chain uses TRBV6-2 or TRBV6-3 with TRBJ1-6; no reliable D call. The germline gives CDR1 MNHEY, CDR2 SVGEGT. The CDR3 is 19 amino acids. Trimming stripped 2 bases from V and 3 bases from J, with 20 bases between. CDR3 in DNA: TGTGCCAGCAGTTACACACCCCACTATAGTTTATACTATAATTCACCCCTCCACTTT. Protein: CASSYTPHYSLYYNSPLHF.

The rearrangement links TRBV6-5 to TRBJ1-5; 7 nucleotides align to TRBD1. V shed 5 bases and J 2 bases; nucleotides not matched to a gene: 3. The CDR3 runs 14 residues. Germline V lookup: CDR1 MNHEY, CDR2 SVGAGI. CDR3 sequence: CASSTDRGNQPQHF. The CDR3 DNA sequence: TGTGCCAGCAGTACCGACAGGGGCAATCAGCCCCAGCATTTT.

V and J are TRBV11-3 and TRBJ1-6, with D possibly matching TRBD1 (5 bases). The CDR3 has 14 amino acids. Germline V lookup: CDR1 SGHNT, CDR2 YENEEA. Deletions cut 6 bases from V and 7 bases from J, with 13 bases between. The CDR3 loop reads CASRLMTANSPLHF. As DNA, the CDR3 is TGTGCCAGCAGATTAATGACAGCAAATTCACCCCTCCACTTT.

The rearrangement links TRBV28 to TRBJ1-1, with 9 nucleotides matching TRBD1. Losses at the gene ends were 6 bases for V and 6 bases for J; bases not matched to a gene: 8. Per germline, CDR1 MDHEN and CDR2 SYDVKM. The CDR3 loop spans 14 amino acids. CDR3 loop: CASRNYGTGPEAFF. CDR3 DNA sequence: TGTGCCAGCAGAAACTACGGGACAGGGCCTGAAGCTTTCTTT. Based on the CDR3 plus reference TRBV28 and TRBJ1-1, the full variable domain is DVKVTQSSRYLVKRTGEKVFLECVQDMDHENMFWYRQDPGLGLRLIYFSYDVKMKEKGDIPEGYSVSREKKERFSLILESASTNQTSMYLCASRNYGTGPEAFFGQGTRLTVV.

This rearrangement joins TRBV7-8 to TRBJ1-1; weak D call: TRBD1 (6 bases). Per germline, CDR1 SGHVS and CDR2 FQNEAQ. V lost 5 bases and J lost 1, with 8 bases in between. This CDR3 is built from 13 residues. For the CDR3, the DNA is TGTGCCAGCAGCCCAGGGGAGAACACTGAAGCTTTCTTT. It is translated as CASSPGENTEAFF.

This rearrangement joins TRBV29-1 to TRBJ2-1; 9 bases map to TRBD1. The V gene's germline CDR1 is SQVTM and CDR2 ANQGSEA. The CDR3 contains 14 residues. Germline trimming cut 3 bases from V and 4 bases from J; bases unmatched to any gene: 4. CDR3 DNA sequence: TGCAGCGTTGAGGGGACAGGGAGATACAATGAGCAGTTCTTC. Translating gives CSVEGTGRYNEQFF.

The chain joins TRBV6-2 or TRBV6-3 to TRBJ2-5, with TRBD1 matching over 8 bases. Per germline, CDR1 MNHEY and CDR2 SVGEGT. Trimming at V came to 4 bases and at J to 6 bases, leaving 13 bases not matched to a gene. This CDR3 has 16 residues. CDR3 nucleotides: TGTGCCAGCAGTTTAGTCGGGGCAGGGGGCAGGAAGACCCAGTACTTC. It encodes CASSLVGAGGRKTQYF.

This clone was seen more than once but under ten times. The V call is TRBV5-4, the J call TRBJ2-3, with 7 nucleotides matching TRBD1. The germline CDR1 and CDR2 sequences are SGHNT and YYREEE (reference sequence). The CDR3 is 14 amino acids. V was clipped by 6 bases and J by 2 bases; unmatched bases: 6. This CDR3 reads CASNTDRATDTQYF. For the CDR3, the DNA is TGTGCCAGCAACACCGACAGGGCCACAGATACGCAGTATTTT.

The gene calls are TRBV11-2 and TRBJ2-7; D is perhaps TRBD2 (5 bases). CDR1 is SGHAT, CDR2 FQNNGV, per germline. V lost 5 bases to trimming and J lost 4 bases, with 9 bases between them. The CDR3 has 12 residues. The CDR3 DNA reads as TGTGCCAGCAGCCCAAGCGGATACGAGCAGTACTTC. It is translated as CASSPSGYEQYF.

This sequence joins TRBV15 and TRBJ2-2, with D perhaps matching TRBD2 (5 bases). Germline loops: CDR1 LNHNV, CDR2 YYDKDF (reference sequence). The CDR3 loop spans 13 amino acids. Trimming stripped 1 base from V and 7 bases from J, with 7 bases between. This CDR3 is CATSRGLFGELFF. As DNA, the CDR3 is TGTGCCACCAGCAGAGGACTATTCGGGGAGCTGTTTTTT.

The CDR3 sequence: CASSDRRGETQYF. The CDR3 region has the DNA TGTGCCAGCAGTGACCGAAGGGGGGAGACCCAGTACTTC. The chain uses TRBV27 and TRBJ2-5, with D maybe TRBD1 (6 bases). Germline CDR1 MNHEY, CDR2 SMNVEV (reference sequence). V gave up 5 bases and J gave up 5 bases, with 12 bases separating them. CDR3 length: 13 residues.

The chain recombines TRBV24-1 with TRBJ2-1, with 12 positions matching TRBD1. Germline V gives CDR1 KGHDR, CDR2 SFDVKD. The CDR3 length is 17 residues. V lost 3 bases, J lost 4 bases, and 6 bases stayed unmatched. The CDR3 sequence: CATSDTGTGGAYNEQFF. For the CDR3, the DNA is TGTGCCACCAGTGATACCGGGACAGGGGGCGCTTACAATGAGCAGTTCTTC.

This chain uses TRBV7-3 with TRBJ1-2, with 7 positions matching TRBD1. V shed 9 bases, J shed 4 bases, and the junction held 11 bases outside the gene matches. The CDR3 loop spans 14 amino acids. Per the germline V gene, CDR1 is SGHTA and CDR2 is FQGTGA. This chain's CDR3 is CARQTGTPPYGYTF. The CDR3 nucleotides are TGTGCCAGGCAGACAGGGACCCCCCCCTATGGCTACACCTTC.

The CDR3 sequence: CASSTPARGTGLTQYF. CDR3 in DNA: TGTGCCAGCAGCACCCCCGCCCGGGGGACCGGGCTGACCCAGTACTTC. V and J are TRBV9 and TRBJ2-5, with D perhaps matching TRBD2 (6 bases). The CDR3 covers 16 residues. Deletions cut 4 bases from V and 7 bases from J, with 23 bases between. Germline V lookup: CDR1 SGDLS, CDR2 YYNGEE.

The chain is built from TRBV5-4 and TRBJ2-3; no clear D. V gave up 3 bases and J gave up 2 bases, with 13 bases separating them. This CDR3 comprises 15 residues. Germline V lookup: CDR1 SGHNT, CDR2 YYREEE (reference sequence). CDR3 loop: CASSYRSGYTDTQYF. CDR3 nucleotides: TGTGCCAGCAGCTATCGGAGTGGATACACAGATACGCAGTATTTT.